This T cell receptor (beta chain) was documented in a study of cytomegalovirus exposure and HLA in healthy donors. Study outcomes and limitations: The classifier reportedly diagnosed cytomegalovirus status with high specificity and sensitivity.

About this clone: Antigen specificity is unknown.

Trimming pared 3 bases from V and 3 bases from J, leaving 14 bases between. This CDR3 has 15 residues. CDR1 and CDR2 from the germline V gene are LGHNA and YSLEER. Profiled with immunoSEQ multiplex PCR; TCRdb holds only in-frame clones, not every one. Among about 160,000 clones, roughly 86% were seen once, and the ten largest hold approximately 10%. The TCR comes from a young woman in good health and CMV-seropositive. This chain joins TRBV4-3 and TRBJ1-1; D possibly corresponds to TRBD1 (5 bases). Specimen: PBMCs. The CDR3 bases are TGCGCCAGCAGCCAGAGGCCCCAGGGCGACACTGAAGCTTTCTTT. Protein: CASSQRPQGDTEAFF.